These 20 T cell receptor beta chains were sequenced from one sample in a study of T cell responses to AZD1222 COVID-19 vaccine. The repertoire was sequenced with immunoSEQ multiplex PCR; TCRdb's copy has only in-frame clones and lacks some. The table shows about 93,000 clones, with around 91% occurring only once. The input for sequencing was peripheral blood, taken 28 days after the second AZD1222 dose. The receptors shown here come from an adult who received the AZD1222 COVID-19 vaccine.

The chain recombines TRBV7-9 with TRBJ2-1, with D perhaps TRBD2 (5 bases). The CDR3 extends over 16 amino acids. V lost 5 bases, J lost 5 bases, and 19 bases lay in between. CDR1 is SEHNR, CDR2 FQNEAQ, per germline (reference sequence). For the CDR3, the DNA is TGTGCCAGCAGCCCGGGTGCGGCGGGCCAGCACAATGAGCAGTTCTTC. Translating gives CASSPGAAGQHNEQFF.

This clone was observed once. The V call is TRBV7-9, the J call TRBJ1-2; TRBD1 agrees at 7 bases. The CDR3 contains 14 residues. Germline CDR1 and CDR2: SEHNR and FQNEAQ (reference sequence). Unmatched junction bases numbered 4, after V lost 5 bases and J lost 1 base. CDR3 sequence reads: CASSPGTVNYGYTF. CDR3 sequence (DNA): TGTGCCAGCAGCCCTGGGACAGTTAACTATGGCTACACCTTC. The complete variable domain, with remaining parts taken from reference TRBV7-9 and TRBJ1-2, reads DTGVSQNPRHKITKRGQNVTFRCDPISEHNRLYWYRQTLGQGPEFLTYFQNEAQLEKSRLLSDRFSAERPKGSFSTLEIQRTEQGDSAMYLCASSPGTVNYGYTFGSGTRLTVV.

This clone was recorded a few times. CDR3 in amino acids: CASSEGYGASETQYF. CDR3 in DNA: TGTGCCAGCAGTGAAGGGTATGGCGCGTCAGAGACCCAGTACTTC. This chain uses TRBV6-1 with TRBJ2-5; D call uncertain. Between the trimmed V and J ends, which lost 1 base and 4 bases, there was a span of 13 bases. Germline V gene data show CDR1 as MNHNS and CDR2 as SASEGT. This CDR3 spans 15 amino acids.

This sequence joins TRBV7-2 and TRBJ2-7; no clear D gene. The CDR3 length is 12 residues. CDR1 and CDR2 from the germline V gene are SGHTA and FQGNSA. The V end lost 4 bases, the J end lost 1 base, and 5 bases lay between the germline ends. CDR3 nucleotides: TGTGCCAGCAGCTCCAATTCCTACGAGCAGTACTTC. Amino acid sequence: CASSSNSYEQYF.

The chain uses TRBV4-1 and TRBJ2-2, with D unresolved. CDR3 length: 17 amino acids. The germline CDR1 and CDR2 sequences are MGHRA and YSYEKL. The V gene lost 0 bases and the J gene lost 5 bases, with 16 bases spanning the gap. The CDR3 loop is CASSQDDVMVRTGELFF. DNA for the CDR3: TGCGCCAGCAGCCAAGATGACGTCATGGTTCGAACCGGGGAGCTGTTTTTT.

The rearrangement links TRBV6-1 to TRBJ2-4; D unclear. There are 17 residues in the CDR3. V lost 0 bases, J lost 4 bases, and 16 bases lay in between. The germline gives CDR1 MNHNS, CDR2 SASEGT. CDR3 amino acids: CASSEAGHLTLKNIQYF. CDR3 DNA sequence: TGTGCCAGCAGTGAAGCGGGCCATCTAACGTTAAAAAACATTCAGTACTTC.

As to this clone: An end of the junction differs from the germline gene, which may be a read error. This chain joins TRBV5-1 and TRBJ1-5; 10 bases are a match to TRBD1. CDR1 is SGHRS, CDR2 YFSETQ, per germline. This CDR3 has 15 residues. The CDR3 protein is CASRLGTGGNQPQHF. The CDR3 nucleotides are TGCGCCAGCAGGTTGGGGACAGGGGGCAATCAGCCCCAGCATTTT.

The chain couples TRBV5-1 to TRBJ2-5, with D perhaps assigned TRBD1 or TRBD2 (6 bases each). The CDR3 contains 15 residues. Trimming shortened V by 0 bases and J by 5 bases, and 14 bases separated the two germline ends. CDR1 is SGHRS and CDR2 is YFSETQ in the germline V gene. The CDR3 sequence: CASSLAMGGEETQYF. CDR3 nucleotides: TGCGCCAGCAGCTTGGCCATGGGGGGCGAGGAGACCCAGTACTTC.

The CDR3 DNA is TGTGCCAGCAGTTCCTGGGACACTGAAGCTTTCTTT. Its protein is CASSSWDTEAFF. The gene calls are TRBV12-3 or TRBV12-4 and TRBJ1-1; D gene ambiguous. The CDR3 contains 12 residues. Trimming removed 4 bases at V and 3 bases at J, with 6 bases between.

This sequence joins TRBV11-2 and TRBJ2-2; D may correspond to TRBD1 or TRBD2 (5 bases each). Trimming removed 6 bases at V and 6 bases at J, with 14 bases between. CDR1 and CDR2 (germline): SGHAT, FQNNGV. The length of the CDR3 is 14 residues. This CDR3 is CASSTGTIAGELFF. CDR3 coding DNA: TGTGCCAGCAGTACCGGGACCATCGCCGGGGAGCTGTTTTTT. Complete variable domain (other parts from reference TRBV11-2 and TRBJ2-2): EAGVAQSPRYKIIEKRQSVAFWCNPISGHATLYWYQQILGQGPKLLIQFQNNGVVDDSQLPKDRFSAERLKGVDSTLKIQPAKLEDSAVYLCASSTGTIAGELFFGEGSRLTVL.

V is TRBV27 and J is TRBJ2-1, with D tentatively TRBD1 (5 bases). The CDR3 runs 14 residues. Trimming removed 8 bases at V and 2 bases at J, with 13 bases between. Germline CDR1 reads MNHEY; CDR2 reads SMNVEV (reference sequence). This CDR3 reads CASWRTGTYNEQFF. The CDR3 DNA follows: TGTGCCAGCTGGCGCACAGGAACCTACAATGAGCAGTTCTTC.

The chain couples TRBV27 to TRBJ2-1; D is ambiguous. The CDR3 spans 13 residues. V shed 3 bases and J shed 5 bases, with 8 bases lying between them. Germline V gives CDR1 MNHEY, CDR2 SMNVEV (reference sequence). The CDR3 region is CASSLIPHNEQFF. CDR3 in DNA: TGTGCCAGCAGTTTGATCCCGCACAATGAGCAGTTCTTC.

The rearrangement joins TRBV11-2 to TRBJ2-7; 7 bases align to TRBD2. The length of the CDR3 is 16 residues. Unmatched junction bases numbered 12, after V lost 3 bases and J lost 4 bases. The germline V gene has CDR1 SGHAT and CDR2 FQNNGV. In DNA form, the CDR3 reads TGTGCCAGCAGCTTCGGGTCTGGCGGGAGCTCTTACGAGCAGTACTTC. Its protein is CASSFGSGGSSYEQYF.

The chain carries TRBV5-1 and TRBJ2-1; 10 bases fit TRBD2. This CDR3 comprises 16 residues. The V segment lost 5 bases and the J segment 1 base; nucleotides outside the gene matches: 6. Germline lookup yields CDR1 SGHRS and CDR2 YFSETQ. DNA for the CDR3: TGCGCCAGCAGTATTAGCGGGGGGAGGTCCTACAATGAGCAGTTCTTC. It specifies CASSISGGRSYNEQFF.

This chain joins TRBV7-2 and TRBJ2-2; TRBD1 matches 8 bases. Germline CDR1 is SGHTA and CDR2 is FQGNSA. CDR3 size: 14 residues. V lost 4 bases and J lost 7; bases outside the gene matches: 5. The CDR3 bases are TGTGCCAGCAGCTCCGGACAGGGTAGCGGGGAGCTGTTTTTT. Amino acid sequence: CASSSGQGSGELFF.

This clone was detected a few times. This chain links TRBV29-1 with TRBJ1-1; D remains unclear. CDR1 and CDR2 (germline): SQVTM, ANQGSEA. V shed 7 bases and J shed 8 bases, with 17 bases lying between them. This CDR3 has 12 residues. This chain's CDR3 is CSDTTDPWEAFF. The CDR3 DNA reads as TGCAGCGATACGACGGATCCTTGGGAAGCTTTCTTT.

The J gene is TRBJ1-4, the V gene TRBV7-9; 8 bases match TRBD1. The CDR3 extends over 16 amino acids. Trimming at V came to 5 bases and at J to 8 bases, leaving 13 bases not matched to a gene. The germline CDR1 and CDR2 sequences are SEHNR and FQNEAQ (reference sequence). CDR3 DNA sequence: TGTGCCAGCAGCCCGCGGACCGGGACAGGAGGCGAAAAACTGTTTTTT. Protein sequence: CASSPRTGTGGEKLFF.

The rearrangement links TRBV4-1 to TRBJ2-1; 11 bases map to TRBD2. The CDR3 is made up of 16 amino acids. The junction had 4 bases not matched to a gene; V was cut back by 3 bases and J by 3 bases. CDR1 is MGHRA, CDR2 YSYEKL, per germline. CDR3 DNA: TGCGCCAGCAGCCAGGCAACTAGCGGGGGCTACAATGAGCAGTTCTTC. It codes for CASSQATSGGYNEQFF.

The chain employs TRBV11-2 and TRBJ2-2; no definite D call. CDR1 SGHAT and CDR2 FQNNGV come from the germline V gene. The CDR3 has 17 amino acids. V lost 2 bases and J lost 0, with 13 bases in between. For the CDR3, the DNA is TGTGCCAGCAGCTTATTTTTACAGAACGCGAACACCGGGGAGCTGTTTTTT. The encoded protein is CASSLFLQNANTGELFF.

The gene calls are TRBV6-5 and TRBJ2-1; D is uncertain. The V and J ends lost 2 bases and 9 bases respectively, with 14 bases between them. This CDR3 spans 14 amino acids. The V gene's germline CDR1 is MNHEY and CDR2 SVGAGI. CDR3 region: CASSYQQNSGEQFF. The CDR3 DNA is TGTGCCAGCAGTTACCAACAAAACTCGGGTGAGCAGTTCTTC.